Shown below are 20 T cell receptor beta chains from a single sample sequenced in a study of vaccination and CD4 T cells after COVID-19 (dated by TCRdb to the early 2020s). Library method: PCR. Sequencing was performed on an Illumina iSeq 100. DNA from cultured CD4+ T cells underwent TCR sequencing with the Oncomine TCR Beta short-read assay at the Johns Hopkins FTIC core. TCRdb reworked the public reads: Q25 trimming with fastp, MiXCR clone assembly, productive beta chains retained. Merged by CDR3 protein, the rows form single entries marked with the most common genes and DNA. This sample comprises about 9,800 distinct CDR3 sequences, around 37% of them detected only once. The top ten clones comprise around 15% of the sample. No antigen is known for these receptors. Taken with the paper, the label for treatment or condition translates to: roughly 10-day PBMC culture with coronavirus spike peptide pools or control peptides (ViraFEST assay).

Specimen: CD4+ T cells from blood, cultured in vitro. All receptors come from a human donor who had recovered from COVID-19.

This chain connects TRBV2 to TRBJ1-1; D ambiguous. From germline, CDR1 is SNHLY and CDR2 FYNNEI. With 6 bases removed from V and 1 base from J, the gap between germline ends came to 9 bases. CDR3 length: 13 residues. The CDR3 bases are TGTGCCAGCAGGGACTACAAGAACACTGAAGCTTTCTTT. As protein: CASRDYKNTEAFF. Full variable domain (rest looked up from reference TRBV2 and TRBJ1-1): EPEVTQTPSHQVTQMGQEVILRCVPISNHLYFYWYRQILGQKVEFLVSFYNNEISEKSEIFDDQFSVERPDGSNFTLKIRSTKLEDSAMYFCASRDYKNTEAFFGQGTRLTVV.

The rearrangement links TRBV20-1 to TRBJ2-7, with D unresolved. Germline CDR1 DFQATT, CDR2 SNEGSKA (reference sequence). The CDR3 is 12 residues long. V dropped 0 bases and J dropped 5 bases, with 8 bases sitting between them. CDR3 nucleotides: TGCAGTGCTAGAGATCTAAGTCACGAGCAGTACTTC. It yields the protein CSARDLSHEQYF.

V and J are TRBV20-1 and TRBJ1-1; perhaps TRBD1 as D (5 bases). Germline V gives CDR1 DFQATT, CDR2 SNEGSKA (reference sequence). The CDR3 is made up of 14 amino acids. V was pared by 5 bases and J by 0 bases, with 13 bases between. CDR3 DNA sequence: TGCAGTGCTCGGGACCGGGGACTGAACACTGAAGCTTTCTTT. It translates to CSARDRGLNTEAFF.

This clonotype has only a few counts. This sequence joins TRBV27 and TRBJ1-1; 7 bases match TRBD1. Germline V gene data show CDR1 as MNHEY and CDR2 as SMNVEV (reference sequence). V shed 7 bases, J shed 1 base, and the junction held 21 bases outside the gene matches. The CDR3 contains 19 residues. The CDR3: CASMTNRRYDRVSNTEAFF. The CDR3 bases are TGTGCCAGCATGACCAACCGACGCTACGACAGGGTTTCGAACACTGAAGCTTTCTTT.

This clonotype turned up a few times. This sequence joins TRBV7-9 and TRBJ1-4, with a weak D call TRBD1 (6 bases). The germline V and J ends were trimmed by 4 bases and 8 bases, with 20 bases remaining between them. Germline loops: CDR1 SEHNR, CDR2 FQNEAQ (reference sequence). There are 16 residues in the CDR3. In DNA, the CDR3 is TGTGCCAGCAGCTCCCGGGGAGGGGGGGCTCGGGAAAAACTGTTTTTT. Translated, it gives CASSSRGGGAREKLFF. Full variable domain (missing parts from reference TRBV7-9 and TRBJ1-4): DTGVSQNPRHKITKRGQNVTFRCDPISEHNRLYWYRQTLGQGPEFLTYFQNEAQLEKSRLLSDRFSAERPKGSFSTLEIQRTEQGDSAMYLCASSSRGGGAREKLFFGSGTQLSVL.

J is TRBJ1-6 and V is TRBV5-6, with a possible D match to TRBD1 (5 bases). Looked up from germline, CDR1 is SGHDT and CDR2 is YYEEEE. The CDR3 has 16 amino acids. The ends were cut back, 2 bases at V and 9 bases at J, with 18 bases in the middle. CDR3 amino acids: CASSFVGGARGSPLHF. CDR3 in DNA: TGTGCCAGCAGCTTTGTCGGCGGGGCCCGAGGTTCACCCCTCCACTTT.

The chain employs TRBV5-1 and TRBJ2-2, with 11 bases fitting TRBD2. This CDR3 comprises 14 residues. Per the germline V gene, CDR1 is SGHRS and CDR2 is YFSETQ. The V gene end was trimmed by 2 bases and the J gene end by 6 bases; junction bases not matched to a gene: 0. CDR3 region: CASSLLAGAGELFF. The CDR3 DNA reads as TGCGCCAGCAGCTTACTAGCGGGGGCCGGGGAGCTGTTTTTT. Full variable domain (rest looked up from reference TRBV5-1 and TRBJ2-2): KAGVTQTPRYLIKTRGQQVTLSCSPISGHRSVSWYQQTPGQGLQFLFEYFSETQRNKGNFPGRFSGRQFSNSRSEMNVSTLELGDSALYLCASSLLAGAGELFFGEGSRLTVL.

This clonotype was detected a few times. The chain recombines TRBV20-1 with TRBJ2-3, with TRBD2 as a possible D gene (7 bases). The CDR3 sequence is 13 residues long. V lost 6 bases to trimming and J lost 2 bases, with 12 bases between them. Germline V CDR1 and CDR2: DFQATT, SNEGSKA (reference sequence). This CDR3 is CSAGGGDTDTQYF. The CDR3 nucleotides are TGCAGTGCGGGCGGGGGCGACACAGATACGCAGTATTTT.

The chain employs TRBV19 and TRBJ2-7; 7 positions match TRBD2. This CDR3 is built from 16 residues. Germline CDR1 and CDR2: LNHDA and SQIVND (reference sequence). V was pared by 6 bases and J by 6 bases, with 17 bases of the junction left unmatched. DNA of the CDR3: TGTGCCAGTAGCTTAGCGGGTCCCGGCGTGGGTGGCGAGCAGTACTTC. It specifies CASSLAGPGVGGEQYF.

The rearrangement uses TRBV20-1 and TRBJ2-7, with TRBD2 as a possible D gene (7 bases). The CDR3 contains 17 residues. From germline, CDR1 is DFQATT and CDR2 SNEGSKA (reference sequence). V shed 0 bases and J shed 3 bases, with 21 bases lying between them. The CDR3 DNA is TGCAGTGCTAGAGATTCACTCGGGGGGCAACGTATCTACGAGCAGTACTTC. Translating gives CSARDSLGGQRIYEQYF.

The J gene is TRBJ2-1, the V gene TRBV20-1; 11 positions match TRBD2. The CDR3 runs to 18 residues. V trimming: 6 bases; J trimming: 5 bases; junction bases outside the gene matches: 18. The V gene's germline CDR1 is DFQATT and CDR2 SNEGSKA (reference sequence). This CDR3 reads CSARSVTLLAGGNNEQFF. The CDR3 coding sequence is TGCAGTGCCAGGTCGGTCACACTTTTAGCGGGGGGGAACAATGAGCAGTTCTTC.

V and J are TRBV5-4 and TRBJ1-2, with TRBD1 identical over 10 bases. V trimming: 4 bases; J trimming: 8 bases; junction bases outside the gene matches: 8. The germline gives CDR1 SGHNT, CDR2 YYREEE (reference sequence). CDR3 length equals 14 residues. The CDR3 spells CASSPGTGDGGYTF. Here the CDR3 DNA reads TGTGCCAGCAGCCCTGGGACAGGGGATGGCGGCTACACCTTC.

With regard to this clonotype: The junction departs from germline at one end; a sequencing error may be responsible. The genes are TRBV12-3 or TRBV12-4 and TRBJ1-2; D gene uncertain. The CDR3 contains 14 residues. CDR3 loop: CPSSLSPGRYGYTF. CDR3 nucleotides: TGTCCCAGCAGTTTATCCCCTGGGCGGTATGGCTACACCTTC.

J is TRBJ1-3 and V is TRBV11-2, with D maybe TRBD1 (5 bases). The CDR3 has 14 residues. Trimming cost V 7 bases and J 1 base, with 11 bases left between them. Germline CDR1 reads SGHAT; CDR2 reads FQNNGV. The CDR3 here is CASTSGKSGNTIYF. Written as DNA, the CDR3 is TGTGCCAGCACCTCAGGGAAATCTGGAAACACCATATATTTT.

The chain employs TRBV5-6 and TRBJ1-5, with a possible D match to TRBD1 (6 bases). Germline V gives CDR1 SGHDT, CDR2 YYEEEE. The CDR3 runs 17 residues. V lost 2 bases to trimming and J lost 7 bases, with 22 bases between them. CDR3 sequence: CASSFITRASRGQPQHF. CDR3 coding DNA: TGTGCCAGCAGCTTCATTACCAGGGCGTCCAGGGGACAGCCCCAGCATTTT.

This chain joins TRBV7-9 and TRBJ1-2, with a possible D match to TRBD1 (6 bases). CDR1 and CDR2 (germline): SEHNR, FQNEAQ (reference sequence). Trimming removed 3 bases at V and 8 bases at J, with 16 bases between. The CDR3 spans 14 residues. The CDR3 reads CASSLEASGDGYTF. CDR3 in DNA: TGTGCCAGCAGCTTGGAGGCCTCAGGGGACGGCTACACCTTC.

The J gene is TRBJ1-3, the V gene TRBV11-3, with D maybe TRBD1 (6 bases). The CDR3 is 15 residues long. V lost 5 bases to trimming and J lost 2 bases, with 13 bases between them. CDR1 and CDR2 from the germline V gene are SGHNT and YENEEA. CDR3 region: CASSPVGAAGNTIYF. As DNA, the CDR3 is TGTGCCAGCAGCCCGGTGGGGGCAGCTGGAAACACCATATATTTT.

V usage is TRBV20-1 and J usage is TRBJ2-1; 11 bases are a match to TRBD2. J gave up 3 bases and V 0 bases, and 10 bases lay outside the gene matches. CDR1 is DFQATT, CDR2 SNEGSKA, per germline (reference sequence). The CDR3 length is 18 residues. In DNA, the CDR3 is TGCAGTGCTAGAGAGATTACCTCGGGACTAGCGGTCTACAATGAGCAGTTCTTC. It codes for CSAREITSGLAVYNEQFF.

The V call is TRBV7-7, the J call TRBJ2-6; either TRBD1 or TRBD2 may fit D (5 bases each). The germline gives CDR1 SSHAT, CDR2 FNYEAQ (reference sequence). With 5 bases removed from V and 4 bases from J, the gap between germline ends came to 18 bases. The CDR3 has 17 amino acids. CDR3 coding DNA: TGTGCCAGCAGCCCGGGACGCTTGCTAGGGGGGGCCAACGTCCTGACTTTC. Protein sequence: CASSPGRLLGGANVLTF.

V is TRBV5-6 and J is TRBJ1-5; possibly TRBD1 for D (5 bases). In germline, CDR1 is SGHDT, CDR2 YYEEEE. The CDR3 length is 16 residues. V was pared by 2 bases and J by 2 bases, with 14 bases between. The DNA of the CDR3 is TGTGCCAGCAGCTTAACCGGGGGGGGTGGCAATCAGCCCCAGCATTTT. Translation: CASSLTGGGGNQPQHF. Full variable domain (rest looked up from reference TRBV5-6 and TRBJ1-5): DAGVTQSPTHLIKTRGQQVTLRCSPKSGHDTVSWYQQALGQGPQFIFQYYEEEERQRGNFPDRFSGHQFPNYSSELNVNALLLGDSALYLCASSLTGGGGNQPQHFGDGTRLSIL.